A single sample is the source of the 3 T cell receptor beta chains below, sequenced in a study of T cells in Graves' hyperthyroidism and ophthalmopathy. Regions amplified from RNA transcripts were the TCR beta CDR3 regions. Researchers ran a first-round RT-PCR on the TCR CDR3 using the HTBI primer set. Each CDR3 protein gets one entry after TCRdb re-called the multiplex PCR reads with MiXCR. The sample lists about 380,000 distinct CDR3 sequences; approximately 13% were seen once. The sequencing sample was made of blood. Receptors originate from a woman aged 55-75 years with Graves' hyperthyroidism.

The sample holds many counts of this clonotype. The genes are TRBV6-1 and TRBJ2-7; D not resolved. The CDR3 is 14 residues long. CDR1 and CDR2 from the germline V gene are MNHNS and SASEGT. V lost 5 bases and J 6 bases, leaving 17 bases between the germline ends. The DNA of the CDR3 is TGTGCCAGCAGTTTACCACCCACGTTCGGCGAGCAGTACTTC. Translated, it gives CASSLPPTFGEQYF.

There are many counts of this clonotype. The genes are TRBV11-2 and TRBJ2-7; 7 bases fit TRBD2. The junction had 4 bases not matched to a gene; V was cut back by 0 bases and J by 2 bases. CDR1 and CDR2 (germline): SGHAT, FQNNGV. The CDR3 is 15 residues long. For the CDR3, the DNA is TGTGCCAGCAGCTTAGACGGGAGGAACCCCTACGAGCAGTACTTC. It translates to CASSLDGRNPYEQYF.

The genes are TRBV19 and TRBJ2-5; no firm D call. Germline V gene sequence: CDR1 LNHDA, CDR2 SQIVND (reference sequence). The CDR3 is made up of 13 amino acids. Trimming stripped 8 bases from V and 1 base from J, with 11 bases between. The CDR3: CASGHTIQETQYF. CDR3 sequence (DNA): TGTGCCAGTGGGCATACTATCCAAGAGACCCAGTACTTC.